Below are 27 T cell receptor beta chains sequenced from a single sample in a study of early T cells in non-severe SARS-CoV-2 infection. TCRdb used MiXCR to reprocess the 5' RACE reads, holding one entry per CDR3 protein. The table shows tens of thousands of distinct CDR3 sequences, with 9.5% to 15% occurring only once. The sample was whole blood. The receptors stem from an adult who was a healthcare worker with PCR-confirmed SARS-CoV-2 infection or an uninfected control (not recorded which).

V gene TRBV7-3 combines with J gene TRBJ1-6, with a weak D call TRBD1 (6 bases). The CDR3 is made up of 15 amino acids. Germline V gene lookup returns CDR1 SGHTA and CDR2 FQGTGA. Trimming stripped 2 bases from V and 7 bases from J, with 12 bases between. CDR3 sequence reads: CASSLDQGTNSPLHF. The CDR3 coding sequence is TGTGCCAGCAGCTTAGACCAGGGGACAAATTCACCCCTCCACTTT.

This clonotype appeared many times. The chain carries TRBV7-8 and TRBJ2-3; possible D gene TRBD1, 5 bases. The CDR3 extends over 16 amino acids. The germline V gene has CDR1 SGHVS and CDR2 FQNEAQ. V lost 4 bases and J 3 bases, leaving 17 bases between the germline ends. The CDR3: CASSSDMLFGTDTQYF. Here the CDR3 DNA reads TGTGCCAGCAGCTCGGACATGCTATTTGGAACAGATACGCAGTATTTT.

The chain has TRBV6-6 and TRBJ2-1, with 12 nucleotides matching TRBD1. This CDR3 is built from 16 residues. The V and J ends lost 6 bases and 2 bases, in that order; junction bases with no gene match: 5. CDR1 MNHNY and CDR2 SVGAGI come from the germline V gene (reference sequence). The CDR3 region has the DNA TGTGCCAGCAGGGGGGACAGGGGGCGCCCCTACAATGAGCAGTTCTTC. Its translation: CASRGDRGRPYNEQFF.

The rearrangement links TRBV12-3 or TRBV12-4 to TRBJ2-5; the D gene is possibly TRBD1 (6 bases). The ends were cut back, 5 bases at V and 1 base at J, with 8 bases in the middle. The CDR3 length is 13 residues. CDR3 sequence reads: CASSDRTQETQYF. In DNA form, the CDR3 reads TGTGCCAGCAGTGACAGGACCCAAGAGACCCAGTACTTC.

This clonotype has ten or more counts. The J gene is TRBJ1-2, the V gene TRBV21-1. TRBV21-1 is tagged as a pseudogene. This CDR3 has 14 amino acids. CDR3 sequence reads: CASTIRQGPYGYTF. The CDR3 DNA reads TGTGCCAGCACCATAAGACAAGGCCCCTATGGCTACACCTTC.

V is TRBV24-1 and J is TRBJ2-7; TRBD1 matches 9 bases. V lost 9 bases to trimming and J lost 6 bases; unmatched junction nucleotides: 8. CDR1 and CDR2 from the germline V gene are KGHDR and SFDVKD. The CDR3 runs 13 residues. CDR3 nucleotides: TGTGCCACCTCGGGACAGGGAAGCGGCGAGCAGTACTTC. Protein: CATSGQGSGEQYF.

V usage is TRBV30 and J usage is TRBJ1-1; tentative D call: TRBD1 (5 bases). Trimming pared 5 bases from V and 1 base from J, leaving 5 bases between. Per the germline V gene, CDR1 is GTSNPN and CDR2 is SVGIG (reference sequence). The CDR3 is 11 amino acids. Here the CDR3 reads CAWGGNTEAFF. The CDR3 coding sequence is TGTGCCTGGGGGGGGAACACTGAAGCTTTCTTT.

This clonotype appeared many times. The chain couples TRBV6-6 to TRBJ1-1; D unresolved. Germline V CDR1 and CDR2: MNHNY, SVGAGI (reference sequence). V lost 0 bases, J lost 5 bases, and 10 bases lay in between. The CDR3 is made up of 14 amino acids. This chain's CDR3 is CASSYSSPGTEAFF. The CDR3 nucleotides are TGTGCCAGCAGTTACTCGAGTCCGGGGACTGAAGCTTTCTTT.

This clonotype was recorded a few times. This chain joins TRBV20-1 and TRBJ1-1; possible D gene TRBD1, 6 bases. The germline CDR1 and CDR2 sequences are DFQATT and SNEGSKA (reference sequence). The CDR3 totals 12 residues. V lost 8 bases and J lost 2, with 12 bases in between. CDR3 in amino acids: CSPTGGNTEAFF. Written as DNA, the CDR3 is TGCAGTCCCACGGGGGGCAACACTGAAGCTTTCTTT.

There are many counts of this clonotype. The CDR3 protein is CASSPAGTSTDTQYF. In nucleotides, the CDR3 is TGTGCCAGCAGCCCGGCCGGGACCAGCACAGATACGCAGTATTTT. V gene TRBV11-2 combines with J gene TRBJ2-3; TRBD1 or TRBD2 may be the D gene (5 bases each). With 5 bases removed from V and 0 bases from J, the gap between germline ends came to 12 bases. CDR3 length equals 15 residues. Germline CDR1 SGHAT, CDR2 FQNNGV.

The sample holds many counts of this clonotype. The V gene is TRBV2, the J gene TRBJ2-1; 13 bases are a match to TRBD2. J was trimmed by 0 bases and V by 5 bases; bases with no gene match: 7. CDR1 and CDR2 (germline): SNHLY, FYNNEI. The CDR3 consists of 18 residues. The DNA of the CDR3 is TGTGCCAGCAGTCGACGACTAGCGGGAGGTGGCTCCTACAATGAGCAGTTCTTC. It specifies CASSRRLAGGGSYNEQFF.

This clonotype has just a few counts. This sequence joins TRBV5-1 and TRBJ2-7, with 7 bases identical to TRBD1. CDR1 SGHRS and CDR2 YFSETQ come from the germline V gene. The V segment lost 0 bases and the J segment 2 bases; nucleotides outside the gene matches: 5. The CDR3 is 15 amino acids. CDR3 coding DNA: TGCGCCAGCAGCTTGGGCGTCGGGACAGCCTACGAGCAGTACTTC. Amino acids: CASSLGVGTAYEQYF.

At least ten counts were recorded for this clonotype. CDR3 nucleotides: TGTGCCAGCAGTGAGCAATACAATGAGCAGTTCTTC. This gives the protein CASSEQYNEQFF. The V call is TRBV25-1, the J call TRBJ2-1; D unresolved. V lost 3 bases, J lost 4 bases, and 4 bases lay in between. The CDR3 totals 12 residues. CDR1 and CDR2 from the germline V gene are MGHDK and SYGVNS.

This clonotype was seen only a few times. The V call is TRBV11-1, the J call TRBJ1-1; D call uncertain. V was cut by 3 bases and J by 3 bases, with 23 bases left in between. CDR1 SGHAT and CDR2 FQDESV come from the germline V gene (reference sequence). The CDR3 is 18 residues long. The CDR3 nucleotides are TGTGCCAGCAGCTTGGGAAGACGTTGGGCCCTTGCGGACACTGAAGCTTTCTTT. This gives the protein CASSLGRRWALADTEAFF.

There are many counts of this clonotype. V is TRBV7-6 and J is TRBJ1-1; 8 positions agree with TRBD1. The CDR3 extends over 16 amino acids. Germline V gives CDR1 SGHVS, CDR2 FNYEAQ. V shed 2 bases, J shed 5 bases, and the junction held 10 bases outside the gene matches. CDR3 sequence reads: CASSLQAGTGDTEAFF. The DNA of the CDR3 is TGTGCCAGCAGCTTACAAGCCGGGACAGGTGATACTGAAGCTTTCTTT.

The chain combines TRBV30 with TRBJ2-1; D is possibly TRBD1 (5 bases). Germline lookup yields CDR1 GTSNPN and CDR2 SVGIG (reference sequence). This CDR3 comprises 12 residues. V dropped 0 bases and J dropped 5 bases, with 5 bases sitting between them. CDR3 nucleotides: TGTGCCTGGAGTGTCAGGGACAATGAGCAGTTCTTC. Encoded protein: CAWSVRDNEQFF.

This clonotype was detected ten times or more. The V and J genes are TRBV6-1 and TRBJ1-6; D is ambiguous. Per germline, CDR1 MNHNS and CDR2 SASEGT. The CDR3 loop spans 16 amino acids. Trimming removed 3 bases from V and 4 bases from J, with 13 bases in between. CDR3 loop: CASSDALREYNSPLHF. The CDR3 nucleotides are TGTGCCAGCAGTGACGCTCTCCGGGAATATAATTCACCCCTCCACTTT.

This clonotype turned up a few times. V is TRBV4-1 and J is TRBJ2-5; perhaps TRBD2 as D (6 bases). V lost 3 bases and J lost 4, with 12 bases in between. CDR3 length equals 14 residues. CDR1 and CDR2 from the germline V gene are MGHRA and YSYEKL. In DNA, the CDR3 is TGCGCCAGCAGCCACCCCCTGGGGGGAGAGACCCAGTACTTC. This encodes CASSHPLGGETQYF.

The chain is built from TRBV3-1 and TRBJ2-3, with unresolved D. This CDR3 spans 16 amino acids. The germline V and J ends were trimmed by 0 bases and 5 bases, with 15 bases remaining between them. CDR1 is LGHDT and CDR2 is YNNKEL in the germline V gene (reference sequence). The CDR3 region has the DNA TGTGCCAGCAGCCAAGATAGCCCTCGCGGCGGAGATACGCAGTATTTT. Its protein is CASSQDSPRGGDTQYF.

In this sample, this clonotype turned up many times. The CDR3 region has the DNA TGTGCCAGCAGCCCTGCCAGGACCTACGAGCAGTACTTC. It translates to CASSPARTYEQYF. V and J are TRBV11-2 and TRBJ2-7, with D uncertain. Trimming removed 5 bases from V and 2 bases from J, with 10 bases in between. The CDR3 is 13 residues long. Germline-derived CDR1 and CDR2 are SGHAT and FQNNGV. Supplemented by reference TRBV11-2 and TRBJ2-7, the full variable domain reads EAGVAQSPRYKIIEKRQSVAFWCNPISGHATLYWYQQILGQGPKLLIQFQNNGVVDDSQLPKDRFSAERLKGVDSTLKIQPAKLEDSAVYLCASSPARTYEQYFGPGTRLTVT.

The table lists this clonotype with a few counts. This chain joins TRBV10-3 and TRBJ2-7, with 9 bases matching TRBD1. This CDR3 is 12 amino acids long. Losses at the gene ends were 10 bases for V and 3 bases for J; bases not matched to a gene: 4. Germline V lookup: CDR1 ENHRY, CDR2 SYGVKD. The CDR3 sequence: CATGQGIYEQYF. The CDR3, as DNA: TGTGCCACCGGACAGGGGATCTACGAGCAGTACTTC.

This clonotype ranks as medium-sized (0.01 to 0.1%). The genes are TRBV20-1 and TRBJ1-4; the D is unclear. CDR1 is DFQATT, CDR2 SNEGSKA, per germline (reference sequence). CDR3 length: 16 residues. V was shortened by 0 bases and J by 0 bases, with 11 bases between the two germline ends. CDR3 sequence reads: CSARDWLGATNEKLFF. The CDR3 DNA reads TGCAGTGCTAGAGATTGGTTGGGAGCAACTAATGAAAAACTGTTTTTT.

V usage is TRBV18 and J usage is TRBJ2-5; no firm D call. Germline V gives CDR1 KGHSH, CDR2 LQKENI. V shed 6 bases and J shed 4 bases, with 12 bases lying between them. The CDR3 runs to 13 residues. The CDR3 protein is CASSPPEAETQYF. The CDR3 DNA reads TGTGCCAGCTCTCCTCCAGAGGCAGAGACCCAGTACTTC.

This clonotype has ten or more counts. The chain has TRBV5-4 and TRBJ2-1; D may be TRBD1 or TRBD2 (6 bases each). The CDR3 is 15 residues long. In germline, CDR1 is SGHNT, CDR2 YYREEE (reference sequence). V was trimmed by 4 bases and J by 6 bases, leaving 17 bases between them. Here the CDR3 DNA reads TGTGCCAGCAGCCCCGGGGGCAGGGGAGGCAATGAGCAGTTCTTC. This encodes CASSPGGRGGNEQFF.

This clonotype was picked up a small number of times. The J gene is TRBJ2-7, the V gene TRBV3-1; tentative D call: TRBD1 (5 bases). Germline CDR1 and CDR2: LGHDT and YNNKEL (reference sequence). The CDR3 runs 15 residues. The V and J ends lost 1 base and 2 bases respectively, with 12 bases between them. CDR3 sequence (DNA): TGTGCCAGCAGCCAAGGGGGCACTCGCACCTACGAGCAGTACTTC. Translating gives CASSQGGTRTYEQYF.

This clonotype has ten or more counts. The V gene is TRBV2, the J gene TRBJ1-1; D not certain. The germline V gene has CDR1 SNHLY and CDR2 FYNNEI. Deletions cut 10 bases from V and 11 bases from J, with 26 bases between. The CDR3 runs 14 residues. The CDR3 spells CAIPVVDPSAGAFF. The CDR3 nucleotides read TGTGCCATCCCCGTAGTGGACCCCTCGGCGGGGGCTTTCTTT. Full variable domain (rest looked up from reference TRBV2 and TRBJ1-1): EPEVTQTPSHQVTQMGQEVILRCVPISNHLYFYWYRQILGQKVEFLVSFYNNEISEKSEIFDDQFSVERPDGSNFTLKIRSTKLEDSAMYFCAIPVVDPSAGAFFGQGTRLTVV.

The rearrangement links TRBV20-1 to TRBJ2-3, with 9 bases lining up with TRBD2. This CDR3 contains 14 residues. Per germline, CDR1 DFQATT and CDR2 SNEGSKA (reference sequence). V lost 2 bases, J lost 3 bases, and 3 bases stayed unmatched. The CDR3 DNA follows: TGCAGTGCTAGAAGCGGGAGGAGAACAGATACGCAGTATTTT. Translated: CSARSGRRTDTQYF.